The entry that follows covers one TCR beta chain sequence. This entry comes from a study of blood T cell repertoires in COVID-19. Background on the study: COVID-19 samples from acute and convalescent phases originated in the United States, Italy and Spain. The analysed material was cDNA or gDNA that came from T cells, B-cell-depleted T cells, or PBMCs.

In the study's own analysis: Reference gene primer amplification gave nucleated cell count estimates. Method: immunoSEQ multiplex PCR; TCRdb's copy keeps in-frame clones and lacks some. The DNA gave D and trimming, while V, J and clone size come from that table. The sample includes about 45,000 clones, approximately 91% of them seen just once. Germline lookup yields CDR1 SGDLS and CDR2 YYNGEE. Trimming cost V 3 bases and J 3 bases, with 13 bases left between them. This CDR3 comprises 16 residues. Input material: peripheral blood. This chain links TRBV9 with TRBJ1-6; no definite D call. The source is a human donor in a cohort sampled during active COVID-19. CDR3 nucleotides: TGTGCCAGCAGCGCTCCGGGAGGGAACTATAATTCACCCCTCCACTTT. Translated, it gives CASSAPGGNYNSPLHF.